These 3 T cell receptor beta chains share one sample of origin, sequenced in a study of T-cell reconstitution after alpha-beta-depleted transplantation in children. As it was prepared, the TCRbeta library received unique molecular identifiers. TCRdb re-called the PCR reads with MiXCR, one entry per CDR3 protein. The sample carries hundreds of thousands of distinct CDR3 sequences, under 15% recorded once. The sequencing used PBMCs, collected before TCRalphabeta/CD19-depleted stem cell transplant. The receptors here all came from a girl aged 2 to 9 with congenital amegakaryocytic thrombocytopenia, due to receive a stem cell transplant.

This clonotype has more than one count but fewer than ten. A read error may be the cause here, since a much bigger clone is one base away. The chain employs TRBV14 and TRBJ1-1, with D uncertain. In germline, CDR1 is SGHDN, CDR2 FVKESK. Trimming cost V 0 bases and J 1 base, with 3 bases left between them. CDR3 size: 13 residues. The CDR3 coding sequence is TGTGCCAGCAGCCAAGAGGCGAACACTGAAGCTTTCTTT. This codes for CASSQEANTEAFF.

This clonotype was recorded at least ten times. V gene TRBV7-9 combines with J gene TRBJ1-1; D possibly corresponds to TRBD1 (6 bases). Germline CDR1 reads SEHNR; CDR2 reads FQNEAQ (reference sequence). V lost 3 bases to trimming and J lost 0 bases, with 14 bases between them. The CDR3 totals 16 residues. DNA of the CDR3: TGTGCCAGCAGCTTGTGGCAGGGGTCTGTGAACACTGAAGCTTTCTTT. Its protein is CASSLWQGSVNTEAFF.

In its sample, this clonotype was seen many times. V usage is TRBV6-1 and J usage is TRBJ1-5; 10 bases are a match to TRBD1. The trim removed 3 bases at V and 1 base at J, leaving 0 bases unmatched. CDR3 size: 15 residues. Germline V gene data show CDR1 as MNHNS and CDR2 as SASEGT. The CDR3 DNA follows: TGTGCCAGCAGTGAGGGACAGGGGAGCAATCAGCCCCAGCATTTT. Residues: CASSEGQGSNQPQHF.